These 27 T cell receptor beta chains were sequenced from one sample in a study of blood T cell repertoires in COVID-19. Clones were sequenced by immunoSEQ multiplex PCR, and TCRdb holds only the in-frame ones, with some missing. The table records under 350,000 clones, roughly 85% of them present only once. Sample: peripheral blood. Receptors were obtained from a human donor in a cohort sampled during active COVID-19.

V and J are TRBV4-1 and TRBJ2-2; D possibly corresponds to TRBD1 (5 bases). V dropped 3 bases and J dropped 3 bases, with 20 bases sitting between them. The CDR3 has 18 residues. CDR1 is MGHRA and CDR2 is YSYEKL in the germline V gene. CDR3 sequence reads: CASSHDSTEHIHTGELFF. DNA of the CDR3: TGCGCCAGCAGCCACGACAGCACCGAACACATTCACACCGGGGAGCTGTTTTTT.

The gene calls are TRBV7-2 and TRBJ1-6; 8 nucleotides line up with TRBD1. The length of the CDR3 is 13 residues. Germline assignment: CDR1 SGHTA and CDR2 FQGNSA. Germline trimming cut 4 bases from V and 9 bases from J; bases unmatched to any gene: 2. CDR3 residues: CASSSGGSSPLHF. The CDR3, as DNA: TGTGCCAGCAGCTCAGGGGGCAGTTCACCCCTCCACTTT.

The genes are TRBV6-2 or TRBV6-3 and TRBJ1-5; D is ambiguous. Deletions cut 5 bases from V and 0 bases from J, with 17 bases between. Germline lookup yields CDR1 MNHEY and CDR2 SVGEGT. The CDR3 is made up of 17 amino acids. This chain's CDR3 is CASSLVGRGLSNQPQHF. The CDR3 DNA reads TGTGCCAGCAGTCTAGTAGGCAGAGGGCTTAGCAATCAGCCCCAGCATTTT.

V gene TRBV7-8 combines with J gene TRBJ2-7, with 8 bases fitting TRBD2. Germline V gives CDR1 SGHVS, CDR2 FQNEAQ. V trimming: 1 base; J trimming: 3 bases; junction bases outside the gene matches: 26. The CDR3 has 22 amino acids. CDR3 sequence reads: CASSLGAPLTSALMTLDYEQYF. In DNA form, the CDR3 reads TGTGCCAGCAGCTTAGGAGCTCCCTTGACTAGCGCACTTATGACCCTAGACTACGAGCAGTACTTC.

The rearrangement uses TRBV6-2 or TRBV6-3 and TRBJ1-5; D remains unclear. V was cut by 3 bases and J by 5 bases, with 11 bases left in between. There are 14 residues in the CDR3. Germline CDR1 and CDR2: MNHEY and SVGEGT. CDR3 DNA sequence: TGTGCCAGCAGTTATTATCGGAGCGATCAGCCCCAGCATTTT. Translated: CASSYYRSDQPQHF.

The rearrangement links TRBV7-2 to TRBJ2-5; 7 bases line up with TRBD1. The CDR3 runs 12 residues. V shed 5 bases and J 5 bases; nucleotides not matched to a gene: 2. From germline, CDR1 is SGHTA and CDR2 FQGNSA. The chain's CDR3 is CASSQDRETQYF. For the CDR3, the DNA is TGTGCCAGCAGCCAGGACAGGGAGACCCAGTACTTC.

This clone was seen only once. This chain uses TRBV5-1 with TRBJ2-1; 7 nucleotides line up with TRBD1. Germline V CDR1 and CDR2: SGHRS, YFSETQ. This CDR3 spans 15 amino acids. Unmatched junction bases numbered 8, after V lost 0 bases and J lost 8 bases. CDR3 sequence reads: CASSLGSGGLYEQFF. As DNA, the CDR3 is TGCGCCAGCAGCTTGGGGTCAGGGGGTCTGTATGAGCAGTTCTTC.

This clone was picked up a small number of times. The rearrangement links TRBV7-9 to TRBJ1-2, with a possible D match to TRBD1 (6 bases). The ends were cut back, 4 bases at V and 8 bases at J, with 11 bases in the middle. CDR1 is SEHNR, CDR2 FQNEAQ, per germline (reference sequence). The CDR3 spans 12 residues. This CDR3 is CASSSQGEGYTF. The DNA of the CDR3 is TGTGCCAGCAGCTCACAGGGTGAAGGCTACACCTTC.

This rearrangement joins TRBV7-3 to TRBJ2-3; D unresolved. This CDR3 is 13 amino acids long. The germline V gene encodes CDR1 SGHTA and CDR2 FQGTGA. With 1 base removed from V and 5 bases from J, the gap between germline ends came to 7 bases. The CDR3 region has the DNA TGTGCCAGCAGCTTAATGACTGAAGATACGCAGTATTTT. Translation gives CASSLMTEDTQYF.

The rearrangement uses TRBV28 and TRBJ1-2; 7 nucleotides match TRBD1. CDR1 and CDR2 from the germline V gene are MDHEN and SYDVKM. The CDR3 is made up of 12 amino acids. V shed 11 bases and J 4 bases; nucleotides not matched to a gene: 7. The chain's CDR3 is CAGRDSRYGYTF. DNA of the CDR3: TGTGCCGGAAGGGACAGCCGCTATGGCTACACCTTC.

The CDR3 DNA follows: TGTGCCAGCAGCTTCGGGGTACTCTCTGGAAACACCATATATTTT. Protein: CASSFGVLSGNTIYF. The rearrangement links TRBV5-8 to TRBJ1-3; no firm D call. CDR3 length: 15 amino acids. The V and J ends lost 2 bases and 0 bases respectively, with 9 bases between them. Germline values: CDR1 SGHTS, CDR2 YDEGEE.

This sequence joins TRBV6-5 and TRBJ1-2; the match to TRBD1 covers 12 bases. V shed 6 bases and J 4 bases; nucleotides not matched to a gene: 3. The germline CDR1 and CDR2 sequences are MNHEY and SVGAGI. The CDR3 is 14 amino acids. CDR3 nucleotides: TGTGCCAGCAGAGGGACAGGGGGCCCCTATGGCTACACCTTC. This translates into CASRGTGGPYGYTF.

The chain combines TRBV3-1 (or the pseudogene TRBV3-2) with TRBJ1-2; TRBD1 aligns across 11 bases. V shed 3 bases and J 5 bases; nucleotides not matched to a gene: 2. CDR1 LGHDT and CDR2 YNNKEL come from the germline V gene (reference sequence). This CDR3 has 14 amino acids. CDR3 in amino acids: CASSQGQGVYGYTF. Here the CDR3 DNA reads TGTGCCAGCAGCCAGGGACAGGGGGTATATGGCTACACCTTC.

The V and J genes are TRBV5-5 and TRBJ2-2; TRBD1 matches 7 bases. CDR1 is SGHKS and CDR2 is YYEKEE in the germline V gene (reference sequence). CDR3 length: 14 residues. After removal of 4 bases from V and 5 bases from J, the junction contained 5 bases not matched to a gene. CDR3 protein: CASSRQGRTGELFF. CDR3 nucleotide sequence: TGTGCCAGCAGCAGACAGGGAAGGACCGGGGAGCTGTTTTTT.

In its sample, this clone was seen many times. This rearrangement joins TRBV7-7 to TRBJ2-2, with a possible D match to TRBD2 (6 bases). Germline V CDR1 and CDR2: SSHAT, FNYEAQ (reference sequence). The CDR3 runs 17 residues. V lost 5 bases and J 6 bases, leaving 22 bases between the germline ends. The CDR3 bases are TGTGCCAGCAGCCAGAATACAATAGCGGCCCGAGCCGGGGAGCTGTTTTTT. This codes for CASSQNTIAARAGELFF.

The chain is built from TRBV5-4 and TRBJ1-5; 11 bases align to TRBD1. The CDR3 runs to 14 residues. Germline CDR1 reads SGHNT; CDR2 reads YYREEE (reference sequence). Losses at the gene ends were 4 bases for V and 9 bases for J; bases not matched to a gene: 6. The CDR3 here is CASSHSGTGGPQHF. DNA for the CDR3: TGTGCCAGCAGCCATTCCGGGACAGGGGGGCCCCAGCATTTT.

V is TRBV5-5 and J is TRBJ2-5; D remains unclear. This CDR3 has 15 amino acids. V was cut by 7 bases and J by 1 base, with 17 bases left in between. CDR1 and CDR2 from the germline V gene are SGHKS and YYEKEE (reference sequence). The CDR3 sequence: CASSAENLGQETQYF. CDR3 DNA sequence: TGTGCCAGCTCGGCCGAGAATCTAGGCCAAGAGACCCAGTACTTC.

The chain is built from TRBV2 and TRBJ1-1; maybe TRBD1 (6 bases). Germline V lookup: CDR1 SNHLY, CDR2 FYNNEI. The CDR3 loop spans 13 amino acids. Trimming shortened V by 6 bases and J by 7 bases, and 15 bases separated the two germline ends. The CDR3 bases are TGTGCCAGCAGCTACAGGGCAGGGAGTGAAGCTTTCTTT. The encoded protein is CASSYRAGSEAFF.

This chain uses TRBV6-5 with TRBJ1-2; D remains unclear. The germline V gene has CDR1 MNHEY and CDR2 SVGAGI. With 6 bases removed from V and 2 bases from J, the gap between germline ends came to 7 bases. This CDR3 region has 12 residues. The DNA of the CDR3 is TGTGCCAGCAGAAGGAGCAACTATGGCTACACCTTC. Amino acids: CASRRSNYGYTF.

V usage is TRBV3-1 (or the pseudogene TRBV3-2) and J usage is TRBJ2-4, with TRBD2 identical over 12 bases. This CDR3 is 19 amino acids long. CDR1 is LGHDT, CDR2 YNNKEL, per germline (reference sequence). J was trimmed by 8 bases and V by 0 bases; bases with no gene match: 14. The CDR3 protein is CASSQDRRLAGGPGDIQYF. CDR3 DNA: TGTGCCAGCAGCCAAGATCGGCGGCTAGCGGGAGGGCCGGGGGACATTCAGTACTTC.

This clone was seen a few times. The V and J genes are TRBV27 and TRBJ2-1, with TRBD1 as a possible D gene (6 bases). The V end lost 4 bases, the J end lost 0 bases, and 13 bases lay between the germline ends. CDR3 length equals 16 residues. Per germline, CDR1 MNHEY and CDR2 SMNVEV (reference sequence). DNA for the CDR3: TGTGCCAGCAGTTCTATCGACAGGAGCTCCTACAATGAGCAGTTCTTC. Protein sequence: CASSSIDRSSYNEQFF.

The chain is built from TRBV5-5 and TRBJ1-1; D not resolved. CDR3 size: 12 residues. V was cut by 3 bases and J by 7 bases, with 10 bases left in between. Germline CDR1 is SGHKS and CDR2 is YYEKEE (reference sequence). CDR3 sequence reads: CASSYSHSEAFF. For the CDR3, the DNA is TGTGCCAGCAGCTACTCCCACAGTGAAGCTTTCTTT.

The chain couples TRBV6-5 to TRBJ2-7; perhaps TRBD2 as D (6 bases). The germline V and J ends were trimmed by 7 bases and 8 bases, with 12 bases remaining between them. This CDR3 comprises 11 residues. The germline CDR1 and CDR2 sequences are MNHEY and SVGAGI. CDR3 protein: CASMTGDQQYF. The CDR3 bases are TGTGCCAGCATGACGGGGGATCAGCAGTACTTC.

Note on this clone: Other DNA sequences within the sample encode an identical CDR3. The chain joins TRBV29-1 to TRBJ2-1; 9 bases map to TRBD2. V was clipped by 4 bases and J by 4 bases; unmatched bases: 2. CDR3 length equals 13 residues. The germline CDR1 and CDR2 sequences are SQVTM and ANQGSEA. The CDR3 region is CSVGLAGYNEQFF. CDR3 in DNA: TGCAGCGTTGGTCTAGCGGGATACAATGAGCAGTTCTTC.

The chain is built from TRBV5-1 and TRBJ2-3; TRBD2 might be the D (6 bases). The CDR3 is 16 residues long. Germline CDR1 reads SGHRS; CDR2 reads YFSETQ. V lost 4 bases and J lost 4, with 19 bases in between. The CDR3 DNA reads as TGCGCCAGCAGCGGGGGGACCACCCCAGCACCAGATACGCAGTATTTT. Translated, it gives CASSGGTTPAPDTQYF.

The gene calls are TRBV3-1 (or the pseudogene TRBV3-2) and TRBJ1-2; D not certain. CDR3 length: 14 residues. V lost 0 bases to trimming and J lost 4 bases, with 9 bases between them. Germline values: CDR1 LGHDT, CDR2 YNNKEL (reference sequence). The CDR3 region has the DNA TGTGCCAGCAGCCAAGAGTTGCGGAGCTATGGCTACACCTTC. As protein: CASSQELRSYGYTF.

This sequence joins TRBV7-3 and TRBJ2-5; D might be TRBD2 (5 bases). The length of the CDR3 is 13 residues. V lost 3 bases to trimming and J lost 5 bases, with 10 bases between them. Germline values: CDR1 SGHTA, CDR2 FQGTGA. The CDR3 reads CASSLERSETQYF. CDR3 DNA: TGTGCCAGCAGCTTGGAGCGGTCGGAGACCCAGTACTTC.